This T cell receptor (beta chain) was recovered during a study of CD8+ T cells in alopecia areata. Turning to the study itself: Each day, treated patients took oral tofacitinib twice, at 5 to 10 mg per dose. Tofacitinib ran for 6 to 18 months before 6 months off drug.

Extracted from the samples, RNA was reverse transcribed into cDNA to serve as the sequencing template. The data were produced by immunoSEQ multiplex PCR, yet TCRdb's version contains in-frame clones alone and is incomplete. Among under 75,000 clones listed, 40% to 50% were seen once. The CDR3 contains 16 residues. In germline, CDR1 is MGHDK, CDR2 SYGVNS. The J segment lost 5 bases and the V segment lost 1 base, leaving 6 bases of the junction unmatched. The table lists this clone with a few counts. The chain couples TRBV25-1 to TRBJ2-5; 11 bases are a match to TRBD1. This sequence was found in a human donor with alopecia areata. The source material was CD8+ T cells sorted from blood, sampled at week 0. CDR3 nucleotides: TGTGCCAGCAGTGAATTTGGACAGGGGGCGCGGGAGACCCAGTACTTC. Encoded protein: CASSEFGQGARETQYF.